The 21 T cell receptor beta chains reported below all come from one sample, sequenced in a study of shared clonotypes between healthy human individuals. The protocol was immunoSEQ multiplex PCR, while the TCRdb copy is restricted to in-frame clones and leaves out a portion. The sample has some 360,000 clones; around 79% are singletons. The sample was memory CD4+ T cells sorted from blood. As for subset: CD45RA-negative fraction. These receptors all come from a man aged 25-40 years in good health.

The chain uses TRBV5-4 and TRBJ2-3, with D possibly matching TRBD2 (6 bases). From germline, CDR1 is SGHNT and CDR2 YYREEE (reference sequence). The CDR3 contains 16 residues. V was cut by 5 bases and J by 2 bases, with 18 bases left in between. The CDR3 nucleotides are TGTGCCAGCAGGCCGTCTCTGGAGGGAATCACAGATACGCAGTATTTT. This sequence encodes CASRPSLEGITDTQYF.

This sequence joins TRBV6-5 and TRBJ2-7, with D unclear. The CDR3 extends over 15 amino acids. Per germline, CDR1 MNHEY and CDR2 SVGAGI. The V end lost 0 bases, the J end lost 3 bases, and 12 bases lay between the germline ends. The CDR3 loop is CASSYSRGVIYEQYF. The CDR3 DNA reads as TGTGCCAGCAGTTACTCGAGAGGAGTTATCTACGAGCAGTACTTC.

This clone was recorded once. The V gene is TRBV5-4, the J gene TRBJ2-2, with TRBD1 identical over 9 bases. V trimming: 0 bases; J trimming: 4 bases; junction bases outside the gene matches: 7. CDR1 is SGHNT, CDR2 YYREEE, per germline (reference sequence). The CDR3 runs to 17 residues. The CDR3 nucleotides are TGTGCCAGCAGCTTGGCTAAGATGGGACAGGGCACCGGGGAGCTGTTTTTT. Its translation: CASSLAKMGQGTGELFF.

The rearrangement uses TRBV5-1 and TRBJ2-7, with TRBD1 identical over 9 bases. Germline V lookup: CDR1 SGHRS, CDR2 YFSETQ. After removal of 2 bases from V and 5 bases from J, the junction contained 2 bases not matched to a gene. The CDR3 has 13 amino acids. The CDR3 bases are TGCGCCAGCAGCTTCCGGGACAGGGACGAGCAGTACTTC. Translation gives CASSFRDRDEQYF.

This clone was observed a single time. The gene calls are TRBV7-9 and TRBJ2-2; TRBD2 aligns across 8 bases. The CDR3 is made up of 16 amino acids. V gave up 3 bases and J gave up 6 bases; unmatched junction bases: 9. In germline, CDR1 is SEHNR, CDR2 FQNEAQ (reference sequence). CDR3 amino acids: CASSLAGRDSPGELFF. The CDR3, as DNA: TGTGCCAGCAGCTTGGCCGGGAGGGACTCACCCGGGGAGCTGTTTTTT. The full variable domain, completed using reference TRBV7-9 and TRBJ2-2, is DTGVSQNPRHKITKRGQNVTFRCDPISEHNRLYWYRQTLGQGPEFLTYFQNEAQLEKSRLLSDRFSAERPKGSFSTLEIQRTEQGDSAMYLCASSLAGRDSPGELFFGEGSRLTVL.

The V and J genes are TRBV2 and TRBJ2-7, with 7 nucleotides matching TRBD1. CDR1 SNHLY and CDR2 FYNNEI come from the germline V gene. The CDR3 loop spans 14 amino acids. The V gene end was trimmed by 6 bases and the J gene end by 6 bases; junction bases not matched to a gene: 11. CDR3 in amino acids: CASRDRVIASEQYF. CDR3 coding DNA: TGTGCCAGCAGAGACAGGGTTATAGCGTCCGAGCAGTACTTC.

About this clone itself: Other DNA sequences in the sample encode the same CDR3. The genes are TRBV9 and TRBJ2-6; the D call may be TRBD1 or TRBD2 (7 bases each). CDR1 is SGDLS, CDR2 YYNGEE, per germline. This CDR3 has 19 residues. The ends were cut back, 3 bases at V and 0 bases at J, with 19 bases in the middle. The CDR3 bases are TGTGCCAGCAGCGCAGGGGGTTCCGGGGGGCGCTCTGGGGCCAACGTCCTGACTTTC. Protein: CASSAGGSGGRSGANVLTF.

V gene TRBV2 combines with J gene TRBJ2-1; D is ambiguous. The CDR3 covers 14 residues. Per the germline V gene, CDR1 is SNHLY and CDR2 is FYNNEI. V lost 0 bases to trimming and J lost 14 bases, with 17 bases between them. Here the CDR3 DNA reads TGTGCCAGCAGTGAAGCGCTTCCGGCTAGTTCGGAGTTCTTC. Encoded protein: CASSEALPASSEFF.

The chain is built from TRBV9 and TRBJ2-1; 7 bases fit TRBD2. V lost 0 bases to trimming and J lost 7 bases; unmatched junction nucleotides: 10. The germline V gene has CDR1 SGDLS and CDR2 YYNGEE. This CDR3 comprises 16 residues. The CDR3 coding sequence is TGTGCCAGCAGCGTAGAGGTGGGAGGGCCTATTAATGAGCAGTTCTTC. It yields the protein CASSVEVGGPINEQFF.

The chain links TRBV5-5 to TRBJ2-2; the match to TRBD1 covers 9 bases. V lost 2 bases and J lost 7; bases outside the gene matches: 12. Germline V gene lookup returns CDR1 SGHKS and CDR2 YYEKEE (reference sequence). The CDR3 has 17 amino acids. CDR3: CASSFTDRGSSHGELFF. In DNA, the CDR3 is TGTGCCAGCAGCTTCACTGACAGGGGGTCTTCCCACGGGGAGCTGTTTTTT. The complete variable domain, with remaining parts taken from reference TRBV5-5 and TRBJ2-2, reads DAGVTQSPTHLIKTRGQQVTLRCSPISGHKSVSWYQQVLGQGPQFIFQYYEKEERGRGNFPDRFSARQFPNYSSELNVNALLLGDSALYLCASSFTDRGSSHGELFFGEGSRLTVL.

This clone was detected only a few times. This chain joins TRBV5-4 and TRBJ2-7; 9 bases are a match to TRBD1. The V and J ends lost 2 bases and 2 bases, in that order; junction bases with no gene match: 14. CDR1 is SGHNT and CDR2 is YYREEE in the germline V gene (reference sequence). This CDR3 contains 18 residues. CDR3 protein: CASSFRNRGQARPYEQYF. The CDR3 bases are TGTGCCAGCAGCTTCCGGAACAGGGGGCAGGCTCGGCCCTACGAGCAGTACTTC.

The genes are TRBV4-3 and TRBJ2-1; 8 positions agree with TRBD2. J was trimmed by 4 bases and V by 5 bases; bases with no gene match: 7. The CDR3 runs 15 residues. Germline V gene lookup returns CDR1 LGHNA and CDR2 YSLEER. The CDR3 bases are TGCGCCAGCAGCGAAGTTACTAGCGGATACAATGAGCAGTTCTTC. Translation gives CASSEVTSGYNEQFF.

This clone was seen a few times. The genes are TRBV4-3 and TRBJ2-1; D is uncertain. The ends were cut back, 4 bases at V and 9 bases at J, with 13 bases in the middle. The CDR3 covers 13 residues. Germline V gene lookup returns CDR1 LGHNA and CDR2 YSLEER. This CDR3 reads CASSLALGAEQFF. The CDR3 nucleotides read TGCGCCAGCAGCCTGGCCCTTGGCGCTGAGCAGTTCTTC.

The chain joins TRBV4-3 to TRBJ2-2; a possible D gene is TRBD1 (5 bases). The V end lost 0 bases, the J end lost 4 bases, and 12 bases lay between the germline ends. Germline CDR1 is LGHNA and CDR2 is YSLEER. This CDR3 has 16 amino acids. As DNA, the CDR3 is TGCGCCAGCAGCCAAGATCGGCCAGGGCGCACCGGGGAGCTGTTTTTT. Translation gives CASSQDRPGRTGELFF.

CDR3 in DNA: TGTGCCAGCAGCTCCAGGGGGAGGGGAGTGGGTACCGGGGAGCTGTTTTTT. This encodes CASSSRGRGVGTGELFF. The chain combines TRBV9 with TRBJ2-2; tentatively, D is TRBD1 or TRBD2 (7 bases each). This CDR3 region has 17 residues. The V end was cut by 4 bases, the J end by 5 bases, with 21 bases between. Germline V gives CDR1 SGDLS, CDR2 YYNGEE.

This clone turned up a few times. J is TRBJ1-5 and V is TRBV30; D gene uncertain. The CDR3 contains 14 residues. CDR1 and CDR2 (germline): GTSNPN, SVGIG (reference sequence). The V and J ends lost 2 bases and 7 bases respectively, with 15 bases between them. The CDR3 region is CAWSNDHQTQPQHF. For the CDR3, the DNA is TGTGCCTGGAGTAACGATCACCAGACCCAGCCCCAGCATTTT.

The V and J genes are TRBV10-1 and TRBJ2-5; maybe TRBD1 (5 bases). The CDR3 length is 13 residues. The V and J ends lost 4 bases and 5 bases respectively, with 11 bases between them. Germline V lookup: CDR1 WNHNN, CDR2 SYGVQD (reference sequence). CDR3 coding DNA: TGCGCCAGCAGTGCCAGGGTCGGGGAGACCCAGTACTTC. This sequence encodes CASSARVGETQYF.

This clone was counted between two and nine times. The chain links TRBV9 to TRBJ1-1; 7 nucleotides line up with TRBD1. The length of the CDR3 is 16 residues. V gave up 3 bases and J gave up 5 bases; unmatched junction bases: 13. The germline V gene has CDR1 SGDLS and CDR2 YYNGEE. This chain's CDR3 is CASSAVGGAYGTEAFF. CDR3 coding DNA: TGTGCCAGCAGCGCCGTAGGGGGCGCCTATGGTACTGAAGCTTTCTTT.

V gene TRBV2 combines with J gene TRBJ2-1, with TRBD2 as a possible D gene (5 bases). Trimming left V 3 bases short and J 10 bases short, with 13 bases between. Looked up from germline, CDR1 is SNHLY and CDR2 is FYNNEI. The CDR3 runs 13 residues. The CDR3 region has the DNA TGTGCCAGCAGTGACCTCGGACTGGGCGAGCAGTTCTTC. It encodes CASSDLGLGEQFF.

The CDR3 region has the DNA TGTGCCGGCTCGAAGGCCATGGCAGATACGCAGTATTTT. It encodes CAGSKAMADTQYF. The rearrangement uses TRBV2 and TRBJ2-3; no definite D call. This CDR3 has 13 residues. V gave up 11 bases and J gave up 4 bases, with 16 bases separating them. Germline loops: CDR1 SNHLY, CDR2 FYNNEI.

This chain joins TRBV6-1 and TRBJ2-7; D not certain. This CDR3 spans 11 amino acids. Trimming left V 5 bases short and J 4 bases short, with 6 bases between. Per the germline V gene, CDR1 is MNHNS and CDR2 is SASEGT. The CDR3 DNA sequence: TGTGCCAGCAGTACAGAGTACGAGCAGTACTTC. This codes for CASSTEYEQYF.